Following are 16 T cell receptor beta chains from one sample sequenced in a study of response to subunit inactivated influenza vaccine. TCRdb fed the RT-PCR reads into MiXCR, producing one record per CDR3 protein. Here the sample spans roughly 500,000 distinct CDR3 sequences, approximately 20% being singletons. These data were also filed under a second study, of T cells expressing NK-cell markers. In that study: It was by 5'RACE template switching with UMIs that TCR beta cDNA was made.

This material consisted of CD4+ T cells sorted from PBMCs, taken approximately 12 days after vaccination. Every receptor here comes from a man over 45 who received an inactivated influenza vaccine.

In its sample, this clonotype was seen a few times. The chain uses TRBV7-2 and TRBJ2-3; D is possibly TRBD2 (6 bases). Germline lookup yields CDR1 SGHTA and CDR2 FQGNSA. The CDR3 sequence is 14 residues long. Between the trimmed V and J ends, which lost 2 bases and 2 bases, there was a span of 8 bases. The CDR3 coding sequence is TGTGCCAGCAGCTTACGGGGGTTCACAGATACGCAGTATTTT. This sequence encodes CASSLRGFTDTQYF.

The genes are TRBV5-1 and TRBJ1-5, with D perhaps TRBD1 (5 bases). The CDR3 contains 15 residues. The V and J ends lost 1 base and 1 base respectively, with 9 bases between them. Per the germline V gene, CDR1 is SGHRS and CDR2 is YFSETQ. CDR3 nucleotide sequence: TGCGCCAGCAGCTTGTGGGGCGGAAGCAATCAGCCCCAGCATTTT. This translates into CASSLWGGSNQPQHF.

The rearrangement links TRBV10-3 to TRBJ2-3; TRBD2 matches at 12 bases. The germline V gene encodes CDR1 ENHRY and CDR2 SYGVKD. The CDR3 consists of 16 residues. The V segment lost 6 bases and the J segment 2 bases; nucleotides outside the gene matches: 6. The DNA of the CDR3 is TGTGCCATCAGGCGACTAGCGGGGGCCCACACAGATACGCAGTATTTT. It codes for CAIRRLAGAHTDTQYF.

J is TRBJ2-3 and V is TRBV5-1; tentative D call: TRBD2 (6 bases). CDR3 length: 15 amino acids. Trimming removed 5 bases from V and 2 bases from J, with 15 bases in between. Germline V gene lookup returns CDR1 SGHRS and CDR2 YFSETQ. CDR3 protein: CASRVASAYTDTQYF. The CDR3 DNA sequence: TGCGCCAGCAGGGTGGCTAGCGCGTACACAGATACGCAGTATTTT.

The chain combines TRBV4-1 with TRBJ2-5; unclear D gene. The germline V gene encodes CDR1 MGHRA and CDR2 YSYEKL. The ends were cut back, 1 base at V and 3 bases at J, with 6 bases in the middle. This CDR3 is built from 13 residues. The CDR3 region has the DNA TGCGCCAGCAGCCAAGTCTCAGAAGAGACCCAGTACTTC. It yields the protein CASSQVSEETQYF.

This clonotype was observed once. The V and J genes are TRBV15 and TRBJ2-5, with 8 bases that match TRBD2. J gave up 3 bases and V 1 base, and 7 bases lay outside the gene matches. The CDR3 has 16 residues. The germline CDR1 and CDR2 sequences are LNHNV and YYDKDF (reference sequence). The CDR3 coding sequence is TGTGCCACCAGCAGAGTCCGGGGGGGATCCGAAGAGACCCAGTACTTC. The encoded protein is CATSRVRGGSEETQYF.

This clonotype has only a few counts. The chain carries TRBV12-3 or TRBV12-4 and TRBJ2-7; TRBD2 matches at 13 bases. The CDR3 is 17 amino acids. V lost 0 bases to trimming and J lost 2 bases; unmatched junction nucleotides: 4. The CDR3 here is CASSLAGTSGTPYEQYF. The CDR3 DNA follows: TGTGCCAGCAGTTTAGCGGGGACTAGCGGGACGCCCTACGAGCAGTACTTC.

This clonotype was found a few times. The V gene is TRBV5-5, the J gene TRBJ2-2, with 14 bases fitting TRBD2. This CDR3 spans 18 amino acids. The V segment lost 3 bases and the J segment 0 bases; nucleotides outside the gene matches: 4. In germline, CDR1 is SGHKS, CDR2 YYEKEE (reference sequence). CDR3 region: CASSWGTSGGPNTGELFF. The CDR3 DNA reads TGTGCCAGCAGCTGGGGGACTAGCGGGGGACCGAACACCGGGGAGCTGTTTTTT.

The rearrangement uses TRBV20-1 and TRBJ2-7; 9 bases map to TRBD2. The J segment lost 11 bases and the V segment lost 2 bases, leaving 4 bases of the junction unmatched. Looked up from germline, CDR1 is DFQATT and CDR2 is SNEGSKA (reference sequence). This CDR3 has 11 residues. The CDR3 DNA sequence: TGCAGTGCTAGACCCCCTAGCGGGGAGTACTTC. The encoded protein is CSARPPSGEYF.

The chain combines TRBV5-4 with TRBJ2-2; 7 nucleotides line up with TRBD2. CDR1 and CDR2 (germline): SGHNT, YYREEE (reference sequence). This CDR3 has 16 amino acids. With 2 bases clipped from V and 2 bases from J, the junction kept 6 bases outside the gene matches. CDR3 nucleotide sequence: TGTGCCAGCAGCTTATGGCTAGCGGCCAACACCGGGGAGCTGTTTTTT. Translating gives CASSLWLAANTGELFF. The full variable domain, rest sourced from reference TRBV5-4 and TRBJ2-2, is ETGVTQSPTHLIKTRGQQVTLRCSSQSGHNTVSWYQQALGQGPQFIFQYYREEENGRGNFPPRFSGLQFPNYSSELNVNALELDDSALYLCASSLWLAANTGELFFGEGSRLTVL.

The CDR3 DNA reads TGTGCCAGCAGTGTCACAGGGGGCGCCGGCTACACCTTC. It codes for CASSVTGGAGYTF. This sequence joins TRBV12-3 or TRBV12-4 and TRBJ1-2; TRBD1 aligns across 9 bases. This CDR3 contains 13 residues. V shed 5 bases and J 8 bases; nucleotides not matched to a gene: 6.

This clonotype has only one observation. This rearrangement joins TRBV29-1 to TRBJ1-2; 7 nucleotides match TRBD1. CDR3 length: 13 residues. With 4 bases clipped from V and 4 bases from J, the junction kept 6 bases outside the gene matches. Germline lookup yields CDR1 SQVTM and CDR2 ANQGSEA. The CDR3 nucleotides are TGCAGCGTTGTGGGTAGGGGGCCCTATGGCTACACCTTC. It encodes CSVVGRGPYGYTF.

The V gene is TRBV3-1, the J gene TRBJ2-4; 13 bases map to TRBD2. The CDR3 covers 21 residues. Germline trimming cut 3 bases from V and 1 base from J; bases unmatched to any gene: 15. From germline, CDR1 is LGHDT and CDR2 YNNKEL (reference sequence). The DNA for the CDR3 is TGTGCCAGCAGCCACCGTACGTTAGGGACTAGCGGGAAAAGGGCCAAAAACATTCAGTACTTC. Encoded protein: CASSHRTLGTSGKRAKNIQYF. The full variable domain, with the rest looked up from reference TRBV3-1 and TRBJ2-4, is DTAVSQTPKYLVTQMGNDKSIKCEQNLGHDTMYWYKQDSKKFLKIMFSYNNKELIINETVPNRFSPKSPDKAHLNLHINSLELGDSAVYFCASSHRTLGTSGKRAKNIQYFGAGTRLSVL.

The chain uses TRBV5-1 and TRBJ2-3; D possibly corresponds to TRBD2 (6 bases). Germline-derived CDR1 and CDR2 are SGHRS and YFSETQ. The germline V and J ends were trimmed by 0 bases and 0 bases, with 14 bases remaining between them. The CDR3 runs to 17 residues. The CDR3 DNA reads as TGCGCCAGCAGCTTGGGATCTAGCGTAATCAGCACAGATACGCAGTATTTT. The encoded protein is CASSLGSSVISTDTQYF.

This clonotype was picked up many times. The V gene is TRBV7-9, the J gene TRBJ2-3; D is possibly TRBD2 (5 bases). This CDR3 has 12 residues. Germline assignment: CDR1 SEHNR and CDR2 FQNEAQ (reference sequence). Trimming took off 6 bases at V and 8 bases at J, with 12 bases between the two ends. The CDR3 reads CASSLDYGTQYF. The CDR3 region has the DNA TGTGCCAGCAGTCTTGACTATGGTACGCAGTATTTT.

This clonotype was observed at least ten times. V gene TRBV14 combines with J gene TRBJ2-2; D remains ambiguous. The V gene lost 8 bases and the J gene lost 4 bases, with 11 bases spanning the gap. Germline V gives CDR1 SGHDN, CDR2 FVKESK. The CDR3 loop spans 13 amino acids. The CDR3 nucleotides read TGTGCCAGCGCGGCGCTTTTCACCGGGGAGCTGTTTTTT. It is translated as CASAALFTGELFF.